This T cell receptor beta chain was captured in a study of siplizumab effects on memory and regulatory T cells. The germline CDR1 and CDR2 sequences are MNHNS and SASEGT. This CDR3 spans 15 amino acids. Coculturing was carried out on the mixed lymphocyte reaction cells. It lasted 6 days and was done at 37°C. Clones were sequenced by immunoSEQ multiplex PCR, and TCRdb holds only the in-frame ones, with some missing. The data contain more than 12,000 clones, roughly 40% of them singletons. A remark on this clone: No antigen is known for it.

This chain connects TRBV6-1 to TRBJ2-5; 7 bases line up with TRBD1. TRBJ2-7 matches the DNA end more closely, so the J call is doubtful. What was sequenced was CFSE-low (dividing) CD4+ T cells sorted from an allogeneic mixed lymphocyte reaction. This receptor was identified in a human donor in good health; the cells came from an allogeneic mixed lymphocyte reaction. Some clones in this sample may be carry-over from other donors' samples. The CDR3: CASSESMGQLYEQYF. The CDR3 DNA reads TGTGCCAGCAGTGAATCTATGGGACAGCTTTACGAGCAGTACTTC.